The 3 T cell receptor beta chains reported below all come from one sample, sequenced in a study of blood T cell repertoires in COVID-19. Using immunoSEQ multiplex PCR, the repertoire was profiled, and TCRdb retains in-frame clones only, with some absent. The table includes over 80,000 clones, 85% to 95% detected once. Sequenced: peripheral blood. These receptors were collected from a man aged 55 to 70 with acute or convalescent COVID-19.

The V gene is TRBV9, the J gene TRBJ2-3, with a possible D match to TRBD1 (5 bases). The length of the CDR3 is 17 residues. Germline loops: CDR1 SGDLS, CDR2 YYNGEE. Trimming left V 0 bases short and J 0 bases short, with 14 bases between. The CDR3 coding sequence is TGTGCCAGCAGCGTAGGAGAGATGGGGCAAAGCACAGATACGCAGTATTTT. Encoded protein: CASSVGEMGQSTDTQYF.

This chain uses TRBV27 with TRBJ1-2; weak D call: TRBD1 (5 bases). The CDR3 contains 14 residues. The V gene lost 5 bases and the J gene lost 3 bases, with 13 bases spanning the gap. Per germline, CDR1 MNHEY and CDR2 SMNVEV (reference sequence). CDR3 loop: CASSPVQDYYGYTF. The CDR3 region has the DNA TGTGCCAGCAGTCCCGTACAGGATTACTATGGCTACACCTTC.

This sequence joins TRBV7-2 and TRBJ2-5; the D gene is possibly TRBD2 (5 bases). This CDR3 is 15 amino acids long. Germline V lookup: CDR1 SGHTA, CDR2 FQGNSA. The CDR3, as DNA: TGTGCAACACTAGACGAATTGGGGTCCTGGGAGACCCAGTACTTC. Translation: CATLDELGSWETQYF.